The following is a T cell receptor beta chain sequence with its context. The sample comes from a study of PD-L1 blockade in urothelial cancer. The wider study: Starting in about 2014, patients were given atezolizumab (1,200 mg intravenously every 3 weeks). Previous chemotherapy exposure amounted to 0 to 3 regimens for patients.

V shed 4 bases and J 8 bases; nucleotides not matched to a gene: 5. From germline, CDR1 is MDHEN and CDR2 SYDVKM. The CDR3 covers 14 residues. Clones were sequenced by immunoSEQ multiplex PCR, and TCRdb holds only the in-frame ones, with some missing. The table records about 39,000 clones, around 89% of them present only once. The chain carries TRBV28 and TRBJ2-1, with 10 bases matching TRBD2. Sequencing was performed on PBMCs, taken around atezolizumab (anti-PD-L1) treatment. This receptor was obtained from a man aged 55 to 70 with urothelial cancer. This CDR3 is CASSSGLAVDEQFF. The CDR3 bases are TGTGCCAGCAGTTCAGGACTAGCGGTCGATGAGCAGTTCTTC.